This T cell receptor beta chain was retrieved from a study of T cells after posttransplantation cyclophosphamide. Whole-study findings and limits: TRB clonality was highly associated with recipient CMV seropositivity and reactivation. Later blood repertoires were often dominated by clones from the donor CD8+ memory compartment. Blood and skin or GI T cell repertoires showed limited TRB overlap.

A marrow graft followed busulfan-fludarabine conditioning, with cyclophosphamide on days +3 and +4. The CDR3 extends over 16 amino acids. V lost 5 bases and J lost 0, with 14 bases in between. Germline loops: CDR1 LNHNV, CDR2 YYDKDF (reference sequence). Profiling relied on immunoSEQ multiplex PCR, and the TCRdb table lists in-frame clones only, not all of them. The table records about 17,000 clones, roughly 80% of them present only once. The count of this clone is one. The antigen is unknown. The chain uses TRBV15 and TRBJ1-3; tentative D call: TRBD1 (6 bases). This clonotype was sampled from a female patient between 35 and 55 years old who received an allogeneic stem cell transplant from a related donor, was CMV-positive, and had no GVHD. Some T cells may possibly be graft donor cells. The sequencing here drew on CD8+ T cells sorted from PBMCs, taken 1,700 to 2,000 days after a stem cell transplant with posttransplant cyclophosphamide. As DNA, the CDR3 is TGTGCCACCAGCGGCGGGGGAGGGGGCTCTGGAAACACCATATATTTT. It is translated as CATSGGGGGSGNTIYF.